These 3 T cell receptor beta chains came from one sample sequenced in a study of cytomegalovirus exposure and HLA in healthy donors. Vbeta (60) and Jbeta (13) primers were used in the PCR. Generated by immunoSEQ multiplex PCR, the TCRdb table keeps only in-frame clones and is missing some. In the table there are about 150,000 clones, about two thirds of which are singletons. The material sequenced was PBMCs. All receptors come from a man in his fifties in good health and CMV-seropositive.

The CDR3 reads CASSEARTLERAFF. The CDR3 nucleotides read TGTGCCAGCAGTGAAGCGCGAACACTGGAGAGGGCTTTCTTT. The gene calls are TRBV6-1 and TRBJ1-1, with D hard to call. The CDR3 contains 14 residues. Germline values: CDR1 MNHNS, CDR2 SASEGT. V lost 0 bases and J 11 bases, leaving 16 bases between the germline ends.

CDR3 sequence: CASSPGGEDTQYF. In nucleotides, the CDR3 is TGCGCCAGCAGCCCTGGGGGGGAGGATACGCAGTATTTT. This chain links TRBV4-1 with TRBJ2-3; 7 nucleotides match TRBD2. The CDR3 covers 13 residues. CDR1 is MGHRA and CDR2 is YSYEKL in the germline V gene. V was pared by 4 bases and J by 6 bases, with 4 bases of the junction left unmatched.

This clone was counted a few times. CDR3 region: CASSYAGQGTGYTF. The CDR3 DNA sequence: TGTGCCAGCAGTTACGCCGGACAGGGGACTGGCTACACCTTC. J is TRBJ1-2 and V is TRBV6-5; TRBD1 matches at 9 bases. The germline CDR1 and CDR2 sequences are MNHEY and SVGAGI. V lost 2 bases to trimming and J lost 7 bases; unmatched junction nucleotides: 5. CDR3 length: 14 amino acids.